These T cell receptor beta chains were read from a single sample in a study of technical replicates of blood from a handful of donors. TCRdb's table, derived via immunoSEQ multiplex PCR, lists solely in-frame clones and lacks some. Among more than 80,000 clones, approximately 95% were seen once, and the ten largest hold 0.23%. The source material was T cells isolated from PBMCs. Every receptor here comes from a human donor in good health. Each CDR3 is given with its conserved first and last residue. D genes are given only for firm matches. Clone size is given for some rows only: seen once, a few or many times, or a class if the clone is expanded.

TRBD1	.	TRBJ1-5	TRBV5-6	CASSLRQGAQPQHF	TGTGCCAGCAGCTTGCGGCAGGGGGCCCAGCCCCAGCATTTT
.	few	TRBJ1-1	TRBV29-1	CSVEDRVGTEAFF	TGCAGCGTTGAAGACAGGGTGGGCACTGAAGCTTTCTTT
.	.	TRBJ1-5	TRBV19	CASSIPGMTNQPQHF	TGTGCCAGTAGTATTCCAGGGATGACCAATCAGCCCCAGCATTTT
.	.	TRBJ1-1	TRBV11-3	CASSRRDNTEAFF	TGTGCCAGCTCGAGGCGGGATAACACTGAAGCTTTCTTT
TRBD1	.	TRBJ2-1	TRBV6-5	CASRDTGAWDEQFF	TGTGCCAGCAGAGACACAGGGGCTTGGGATGAGCAGTTCTTC
.	.	TRBJ1-1	TRBV7-9	CASSLQGNTEAFF	TGTGCCAGCAGCTTACAGGGGAACACTGAAGCTTTCTTT
TRBD1	.	TRBJ2-7	TRBV25-1	CASSTGGSEQYF	TGTGCCAGCAGTACAGGGGGCAGTGAGCAGTACTTC
.	.	TRBJ2-7	TRBV7-8	CASSLVWSNEQYF	TGTGCCAGCAGCTTAGTGTGGTCTAACGAGCAGTACTTC
.	.	TRBJ2-1	TRBV6-6	CASTRIPGNEQFF	TGTGCCAGCACGCGAATCCCAGGCAATGAGCAGTTCTTC
.	.	TRBJ1-1	TRBV2	CASSEGRELAEAFF	TGTGCCAGCAGTGAAGGTAGGGAGTTAGCTGAAGCTTTCTTT
.	.	TRBJ2-7	TRBV30	CAWSISYEQYF	TGTGCCTGGAGTATCAGCTACGAGCAGTACTTC
.	once	TRBJ1-4	TRBV2	CASSEKTSGGGEKLFF	TGTGCCAGCAGTGAAAAAACATCGGGCGGAGGTGAAAAACTGTTTTTT
TRBD2	.	TRBJ2-5	TRBV15	CATSRDGLYRAGDNQETQYF	TGTGCCACCAGCAGAGATGGTTTATATAGAGCGGGGGATAACCAAGAGACCCAGTACTTC
TRBD2	.	TRBJ2-1	TRBV19	CASSIDRGTSGSNEQFF	TGTGCCAGTAGTATAGATCGGGGGACTAGCGGGAGTAATGAGCAGTTCTTC
.	.	TRBJ1-1	TRBV7-3	CASSLNGGGEAFF	TGTGCCAGCAGCTTAAATGGCGGCGGTGAAGCTTTCTTT
.	.	TRBJ2-7	TRBV5-1	CASSSKTMVGLSYEQYF	TGCGCCAGCAGCTCCAAGACTATGGTCGGCCTCTCCTACGAGCAGTACTTC
TRBD2	.	TRBJ2-3	TRBV5-1	CASSSGLAGGPPDTQYF	TGCGCCAGCAGCAGTGGACTAGCGGGAGGGCCCCCAGATACGCAGTATTTT
.	.	TRBJ2-5	TRBV5-6	CASSFGVSGETQYF	TGTGCCAGCAGCTTCGGGGTGAGCGGGGAGACCCAGTACTTC
TRBD1	.	TRBJ1-5	TRBV10-3	CATNRETGGWRHF	TGTGCCACCAATAGGGAAACAGGGGGTTGGAGGCATTTT
TRBD1	.	TRBJ1-6	TRBV7-9	CASSLGRQGAPLHF	TGTGCCAGCAGCTTAGGGAGACAGGGGGCACCCCTCCACTTT
TRBD2	.	TRBJ2-3	TRBV19	CASSLSGRAGDTQYF	TGTGCCAGTAGCCTTAGCGGGAGGGCCGGAGATACGCAGTATTTT
TRBD2	.	TRBJ2-6	TRBV25-1	CASSASSGEGSGANVLTF	TGTGCCAGCAGTGCCTCTAGCGGGGAAGGCTCTGGGGCCAACGTCCTGACTTTC
.	.	TRBJ1-4	TRBV18	CASSPLGQGGEKLFF	TGTGCCAGCTCACCACTTGGGCAGGGCGGTGAAAAACTGTTTTTT
.	.	TRBJ1-2	TRBV28	CASSFRSPGGYTF	TGTGCCAGCAGTTTCCGCTCCCCGGGAGGCTACACCTTC
.	once	TRBJ2-1	TRBV29-1	CSVEKRTNNEQFF	TGCAGCGTTGAAAAGCGGACTAACAATGAGCAGTTCTTC
.	.	TRBJ2-1	TRBV2	CASTIILGNEQFF	TGTGCCAGCACCATAATTCTAGGCAATGAGCAGTTCTTC